Each of the 6 T cell receptor beta chains below was sequenced from the same sample in a study of beta chain features in type 1 diabetes. The whole isolated RNA underwent reverse transcription, so sequencing captured expressed TCRB transcripts. Method: immunoSEQ multiplex PCR; TCRdb's copy keeps in-frame clones and lacks some. The top ten clones hold about 0.065% of a sample with 400,000 to 600,000 clones, about 29% of them seen once. Input material: naive CD4+ T cells from blood. The receptors come from a man between 18 and 35 years old in good health.

The rearrangement links TRBV7-9 to TRBJ2-1; 7 bases line up with TRBD1. The CDR3 runs 14 residues. Germline V gene data show CDR1 as SEHNR and CDR2 as FQNEAQ (reference sequence). V was clipped by 5 bases and J by 5 bases; unmatched bases: 6. The CDR3 sequence: CASSPLDRNNEQFF. The CDR3 nucleotides read TGTGCCAGCAGCCCGCTGGACAGGAACAATGAGCAGTTCTTC.

The chain has TRBV6-6 and TRBJ2-1; 11 nucleotides line up with TRBD2. The CDR3 extends over 15 amino acids. V shed 5 bases and J 5 bases; nucleotides not matched to a gene: 5. CDR1 MNHNY and CDR2 SVGAGI come from the germline V gene (reference sequence). CDR3 bases: TGTGCCAGCAGTGCGACTAGCGGGACCCACAATGAGCAGTTCTTC. Protein: CASSATSGTHNEQFF.

This clone was picked up a small number of times. This chain joins TRBV18 and TRBJ2-1; TRBD2 matches at 10 bases. This CDR3 region has 17 residues. J was trimmed by 3 bases and V by 6 bases; bases with no gene match: 11. From germline, CDR1 is KGHSH and CDR2 LQKENI. Here the CDR3 reads CASSLSRPSGSYNEQFF. The CDR3 nucleotides read TGTGCCAGCTCTCTCTCTCGTCCTAGCGGGAGCTACAATGAGCAGTTCTTC.

The gene calls are TRBV6-5 and TRBJ2-5; D gene ambiguous. The CDR3 totals 13 residues. Germline V CDR1 and CDR2: MNHEY, SVGAGI. Trimming shortened V by 6 bases and J by 5 bases, and 13 bases separated the two germline ends. DNA for the CDR3: TGTGCCAGCAGCCCGACGAAATGGGAGACCCAGTACTTC. It encodes CASSPTKWETQYF.

This clone was counted only a few times. The chain combines TRBV29-1 with TRBJ2-7; the match to TRBD1 covers 7 bases. V trimming: 6 bases; J trimming: 0 bases; junction bases outside the gene matches: 5. The germline CDR1 and CDR2 sequences are SQVTM and ANQGSEA. CDR3 length: 13 residues. In nucleotides, the CDR3 is TGCAGCGTGTATGGGACAGTCTCCTACGAGCAGTACTTC. It encodes CSVYGTVSYEQYF.

The chain employs TRBV28 and TRBJ2-1; maybe TRBD1 (6 bases). The CDR3 runs 16 residues. The V end was cut by 7 bases, the J end by 6 bases, with 22 bases between. From germline, CDR1 is MDHEN and CDR2 SYDVKM. CDR3 amino acids: CASTSFVGALGNEQFF. Written as DNA, the CDR3 is TGTGCCAGCACCTCGTTTGTGGGGGCCCTGGGCAATGAGCAGTTCTTC.